Below are 26 T cell receptor beta chains sequenced from a single sample in a study of T cell responses to AZD1222 COVID-19 vaccine (dated by TCRdb to the early 2020s). Library construction relied on the immunoSEQ multiplex PCR assay. Not all clones reach the TCRdb copy of this immuneACCESS table, which keeps in-frame sequences only. Checked studies attribute under half of the gap to unresolved V genes and leave the rest unexplained. This sample holds more than 150,000 clones; approximately 90% were observed only once. Around 5.8% of the sample is in the top ten clones. Reading the label with the study, this specimen's time point is: baseline before first vaccination. This specimen was peripheral blood, taken on day 0 of AZD1222 vaccination. The receptor source for this set is an adult in good health.

In this sample, this clone turned up once. The V gene is TRBV5-4, the J gene TRBJ1-3; unclear D gene. Germline V CDR1 and CDR2: SGHNT, YYREEE (reference sequence). The CDR3 runs to 15 residues. The V end was cut by 4 bases, the J end by 0 bases, with 11 bases between. The CDR3 region has the DNA TGTGCCAGCAGCCTGCTTGGGCGCTCTGGAAACACCATATATTTT. Amino acids: CASSLLGRSGNTIYF.

V is TRBV28 and J is TRBJ2-7, with 7 positions matching TRBD2. The V gene end was trimmed by 4 bases and the J gene end by 3 bases; junction bases not matched to a gene: 12. The germline gives CDR1 MDHEN, CDR2 SYDVKM. The CDR3 has 16 amino acids. CDR3 sequence: CASSSPTGGGIYEQYF. The CDR3 DNA is TGTGCCAGCAGTTCCCCTACTGGCGGGGGAATCTACGAGCAGTACTTC.

This rearrangement joins TRBV12-3 or TRBV12-4 to TRBJ1-2, with D unclear. The CDR3 has 13 residues. Trimming left V 1 base short and J 7 bases short, with 10 bases between. The CDR3 protein is CASSLGPGTGYTF. In DNA form, the CDR3 reads TGTGCCAGCAGTTTAGGCCCAGGCACTGGCTACACCTTC.

The rearrangement links TRBV11-2 to TRBJ2-5; 9 nucleotides match TRBD1. The CDR3 length is 14 residues. From germline, CDR1 is SGHAT and CDR2 FQNNGV. Unmatched junction bases numbered 7, after V lost 6 bases and J lost 5 bases. For the CDR3, the DNA is TGTGCCAGCAGACAGGGGGCGCATAGGGAGACCCAGTACTTC. This gives the protein CASRQGAHRETQYF.

This clone was counted a single time. This chain links TRBV19 with TRBJ2-7; the D gene is possibly TRBD1 (6 bases). The CDR3 extends over 14 amino acids. Germline lookup yields CDR1 LNHDA and CDR2 SQIVND (reference sequence). With 2 bases removed from V and 3 bases from J, the gap between germline ends came to 11 bases. CDR3 in DNA: TGTGCCAGTAGTATATCCTGGACAGTCTACGAGCAGTACTTC. This codes for CASSISWTVYEQYF.

The chain combines TRBV6-6 with TRBJ2-7; D uncertain. Trimming took off 2 bases at V and 3 bases at J, with 14 bases between the two ends. Germline CDR1 is MNHNY and CDR2 is SVGAGI (reference sequence). The CDR3 runs to 15 residues. CDR3 in amino acids: CASSYTVGSSYEQYF. In DNA form, the CDR3 reads TGTGCCAGCAGTTACACGGTAGGGTCGAGCTACGAGCAGTACTTC.

J is TRBJ1-5 and V is TRBV18, with 9 positions matching TRBD1. J gave up 1 base and V 4 bases, and 5 bases lay outside the gene matches. The CDR3 loop spans 16 amino acids. Per germline, CDR1 KGHSH and CDR2 LQKENI. The CDR3 nucleotides are TGTGCCAGCTCACTCGCCGGGACAGGGAGCAATCAGCCCCAGCATTTT. It specifies CASSLAGTGSNQPQHF.

V usage is TRBV7-2 and J usage is TRBJ2-1; maybe TRBD2 (6 bases). This CDR3 has 14 residues. The V end was cut by 0 bases, the J end by 8 bases, with 11 bases between. Per the germline V gene, CDR1 is SGHTA and CDR2 is FQGNSA. The CDR3 nucleotides read TGTGCCAGCAGCTTAGCCTCCAGCGGGTATGAGCAGTTCTTC. Translation gives CASSLASSGYEQFF.

The CDR3 loop is CASSPRVGGTDTQYF. The CDR3 nucleotides read TGCGCCAGCAGCCCGAGGGTTGGGGGCACAGATACGCAGTATTTT. V usage is TRBV4-1 and J usage is TRBJ2-3; possible D gene TRBD2, 5 bases. Germline lookup yields CDR1 MGHRA and CDR2 YSYEKL. The V end was cut by 4 bases, the J end by 1 base, with 12 bases between. This CDR3 comprises 15 residues.

The rearrangement joins TRBV11-2 to TRBJ2-7; D is possibly TRBD1 or TRBD2 (6 bases each). V lost 1 base and J 6 bases, leaving 13 bases between the germline ends. CDR1 is SGHAT, CDR2 FQNNGV, per germline. The CDR3 contains 14 residues. The CDR3 DNA sequence: TGTGCCAGCAGCTTAGCGGGGGCGGGCCTCGAGCAGTACTTC. Translated, it gives CASSLAGAGLEQYF.

V usage is TRBV5-1 and J usage is TRBJ1-1, with unresolved D. The V gene lost 4 bases and the J gene lost 1 base, with 11 bases spanning the gap. The CDR3 has 14 residues. Germline lookup yields CDR1 SGHRS and CDR2 YFSETQ. In DNA, the CDR3 is TGCGCCAGCAGCCCTACGCCGGGGAACACTGAAGCTTTCTTT. Its translation: CASSPTPGNTEAFF.

The genes are TRBV6-5 and TRBJ2-1, with TRBD2 matching over 9 bases. V lost 4 bases and J lost 9; bases outside the gene matches: 10. This CDR3 has 15 residues. CDR1 and CDR2 from the germline V gene are MNHEY and SVGAGI. In DNA, the CDR3 is TGTGCCAGCAGTTTTTCATTAGCGGGAGATATTGAGCAGTTCTTC. This sequence encodes CASSFSLAGDIEQFF.

The gene calls are TRBV19 and TRBJ2-1; 10 nucleotides align to TRBD2. The CDR3 has 18 residues. V was pared by 1 base and J by 1 base, with 7 bases of the junction left unmatched. Per germline, CDR1 LNHDA and CDR2 SQIVND (reference sequence). The CDR3, as DNA: TGTGCCAGTAGTATAGTGGCACTAGCGGGGATTTCCTACAATGAGCAGTTCTTC. Translating it yields CASSIVALAGISYNEQFF.

This chain uses TRBV7-2 with TRBJ1-6, with a tentative D call TRBD1 (5 bases). The CDR3 loop spans 16 amino acids. The ends were cut back, 0 bases at V and 3 bases at J, with 9 bases in the middle. Germline loops: CDR1 SGHTA, CDR2 FQGNSA. DNA of the CDR3: TGTGCCAGCAGCTTAGCTGGGGGAGGCTATAATTCACCCCTCCACTTT. As protein: CASSLAGGGYNSPLHF.

This clone was detected only once. The chain is built from TRBV9 and TRBJ2-2; 9 bases are shared with TRBD1. The CDR3 has 16 residues. Germline trimming cut 3 bases from V and 1 base from J; bases unmatched to any gene: 4. CDR1 is SGDLS, CDR2 YYNGEE, per germline. CDR3 nucleotide sequence: TGTGCCAGCAGCGCACGGACAGGGGAGAACACCGGGGAGCTGTTTTTT. Translating gives CASSARTGENTGELFF.

The J gene is TRBJ2-1, the V gene TRBV6-1; 9 bases line up with TRBD2. The germline V gene has CDR1 MNHNS and CDR2 SASEGT. The V and J ends lost 2 bases and 2 bases, in that order; junction bases with no gene match: 7. CDR3 size: 17 residues. CDR3 coding DNA: TGTGCCAGCAGTGAATCCCCAGCGGGAGGTACCTACAATGAGCAGTTCTTC. Its protein product is CASSESPAGGTYNEQFF.

This sequence joins TRBV20-1 and TRBJ2-3; D is tentatively TRBD1 or TRBD2 (5 bases each). The V and J ends lost 3 bases and 0 bases respectively, with 13 bases between them. The CDR3 runs to 15 residues. The germline gives CDR1 DFQATT, CDR2 SNEGSKA (reference sequence). The DNA for the CDR3 is TGCAGTGCTAGTGGGGACGCACACAGCACAGATACGCAGTATTTT. Translation gives CSASGDAHSTDTQYF.

The chain is built from TRBV3-1 (or the pseudogene TRBV3-2) and TRBJ2-6; D unresolved. The CDR3 contains 15 residues. Trimming pared 1 base from V and 0 bases from J, leaving 4 bases between. Germline V gene sequence: CDR1 LGHDT, CDR2 YNNKEL (reference sequence). CDR3 sequence (DNA): TGTGCCAGCAGCCAAGCGAGCTCTGGGGCCAACGTCCTGACTTTC. It codes for CASSQASSGANVLTF.

V gene TRBV14 combines with J gene TRBJ2-7; 7 bases line up with TRBD1. The germline CDR1 and CDR2 sequences are SGHDN and FVKESK. The CDR3 length is 16 residues. The V segment lost 0 bases and the J segment 3 bases; nucleotides outside the gene matches: 8. CDR3 amino acids: CASSQETGQRRYEQYF. The CDR3, as DNA: TGTGCCAGCAGCCAAGAAACGGGACAGCGCCGCTACGAGCAGTACTTC.

The chain has TRBV2 and TRBJ1-3, with D unresolved. The ends were cut back, 4 bases at V and 0 bases at J, with 7 bases in the middle. Germline V CDR1 and CDR2: SNHLY, FYNNEI. This CDR3 region has 14 residues. CDR3 nucleotide sequence: TGTGCCAGCAGTGTTGTCAGCTCTGGAAACACCATATATTTT. Translated, it gives CASSVVSSGNTIYF.

The J gene is TRBJ2-5, the V gene TRBV7-2; 8 bases are shared with TRBD2. CDR1 is SGHTA, CDR2 FQGNSA, per germline. This CDR3 has 15 residues. The V gene end was trimmed by 3 bases and the J gene end by 7 bases; junction bases not matched to a gene: 10. The CDR3 sequence is CASSFVGGADGTQYF. CDR3 bases: TGTGCCAGCAGCTTTGTCGGGGGGGCCGACGGGACCCAGTACTTC.

The V gene is TRBV19, the J gene TRBJ1-5; TRBD1 matches 9 bases. Germline V gene lookup returns CDR1 LNHDA and CDR2 SQIVND (reference sequence). The CDR3 runs 15 residues. V lost 6 bases, J lost 7 bases, and 10 bases stayed unmatched. CDR3 bases: TGTGCCAGTAGCCTATCCGGGACAGGGACCCAGCCCCAGCATTTT. This encodes CASSLSGTGTQPQHF.

The chain carries TRBV7-6 and TRBJ2-3, with a possible D match to TRBD1 (6 bases). CDR1 is SGHVS and CDR2 is FNYEAQ in the germline V gene. This CDR3 region has 15 residues. The ends were cut back, 5 bases at V and 5 bases at J, with 17 bases in the middle. CDR3 sequence reads: CASSLSTSGEDTQYF. The CDR3, as DNA: TGTGCCAGCAGCCTTAGCACCTCAGGGGAAGATACGCAGTATTTT. The whole variable domain, filled in from reference TRBV7-6 and TRBJ2-3, reads GAGVSQSPRYKVTKRGQDVALRCDPISGHVSLYWYRQALGQGPEFLTYFNYEAQQDKSGLPNDRFSAERPEGSISTLTIQRTEQRDSAMYRCASSLSTSGEDTQYFGPGTRLTVL.

The chain is built from TRBV6-6 and TRBJ1-3; weak D call: TRBD1 (5 bases). CDR1 and CDR2 (germline): MNHNY, SVGAGI (reference sequence). Trimming stripped 4 bases from V and 0 bases from J, with 13 bases between. This CDR3 has 16 residues. The CDR3 coding sequence is TGTGCCAGCAGTTGGGGTAGACAGTCCTCTGGAAACACCATATATTTT. It translates to CASSWGRQSSGNTIYF.

The chain combines TRBV5-1 with TRBJ2-7; 9 positions agree with TRBD2. V lost 0 bases, J lost 2 bases, and 9 bases stayed unmatched. CDR1 and CDR2 from the germline V gene are SGHRS and YFSETQ. The CDR3 runs to 17 residues. The CDR3 sequence: CASSLVSPGLAPYEQYF. DNA for the CDR3: TGCGCCAGCAGCTTGGTTTCCCCGGGACTAGCCCCCTACGAGCAGTACTTC.

This chain uses TRBV5-5 with TRBJ1-4, with TRBD1 identical over 8 bases. The CDR3 covers 15 residues. Trimming took 0 bases from V and 8 from J; bases not matched to a gene: 6. Germline V gene sequence: CDR1 SGHKS, CDR2 YYEKEE (reference sequence). The CDR3, as DNA: TGTGCCAGCAGCTTGGGCCCCGGGACAGGAGAAAAACTGTTTTTT. This codes for CASSLGPGTGEKLFF. Complete variable domain (other parts from reference TRBV5-5 and TRBJ1-4): DAGVTQSPTHLIKTRGQQVTLRCSPISGHKSVSWYQQVLGQGPQFIFQYYEKEERGRGNFPDRFSARQFPNYSSELNVNALLLGDSALYLCASSLGPGTGEKLFFGSGTQLSVL.